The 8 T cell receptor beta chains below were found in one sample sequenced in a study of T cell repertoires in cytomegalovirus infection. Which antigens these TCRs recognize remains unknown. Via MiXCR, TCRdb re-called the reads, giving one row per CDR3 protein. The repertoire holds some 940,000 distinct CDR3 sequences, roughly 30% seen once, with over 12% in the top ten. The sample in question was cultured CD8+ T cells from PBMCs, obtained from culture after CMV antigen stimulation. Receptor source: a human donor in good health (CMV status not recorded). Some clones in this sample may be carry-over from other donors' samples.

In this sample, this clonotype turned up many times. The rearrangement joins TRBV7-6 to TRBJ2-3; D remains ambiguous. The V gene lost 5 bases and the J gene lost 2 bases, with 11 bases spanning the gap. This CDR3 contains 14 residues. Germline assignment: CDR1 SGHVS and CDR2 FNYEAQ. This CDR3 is CASSPPGVTDTQYF. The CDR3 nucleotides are TGTGCCAGCAGCCCGCCAGGAGTCACAGATACGCAGTATTTT. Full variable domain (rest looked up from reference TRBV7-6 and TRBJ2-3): GAGVSQSPRYKVTKRGQDVALRCDPISGHVSLYWYRQALGQGPEFLTYFNYEAQQDKSGLPNDRFSAERPEGSISTLTIQRTEQRDSAMYRCASSPPGVTDTQYFGPGTRLTVL.

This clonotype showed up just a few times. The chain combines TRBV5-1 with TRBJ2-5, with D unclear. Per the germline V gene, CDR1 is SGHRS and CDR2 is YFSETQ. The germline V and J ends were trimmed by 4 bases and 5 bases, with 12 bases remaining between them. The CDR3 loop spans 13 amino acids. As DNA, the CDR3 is TGCGCCAGCAGCGTGGGAAAGTTGGAGACCCAGTACTTC. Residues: CASSVGKLETQYF.

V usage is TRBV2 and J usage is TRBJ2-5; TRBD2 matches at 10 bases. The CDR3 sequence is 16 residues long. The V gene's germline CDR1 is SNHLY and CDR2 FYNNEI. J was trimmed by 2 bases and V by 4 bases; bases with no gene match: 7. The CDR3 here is CASSVLSGGPQETQYF. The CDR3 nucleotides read TGTGCCAGCAGTGTTCTTAGCGGGGGGCCTCAAGAGACCCAGTACTTC.

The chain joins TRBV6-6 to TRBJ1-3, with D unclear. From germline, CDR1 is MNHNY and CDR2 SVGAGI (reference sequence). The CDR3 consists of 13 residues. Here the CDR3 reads CGETEYSGNTIYF. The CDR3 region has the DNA TGTGGGGAGACGGAATACTCTGGAAACACCATATATTTT.

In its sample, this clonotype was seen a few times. CDR3 DNA: TGTGCCAGCAGCGCCGGACTAGGGAAGGCCTACGAGCAGTACTTC. Encoded protein: CASSAGLGKAYEQYF. V usage is TRBV9 and J usage is TRBJ2-7; 7 nucleotides line up with TRBD2. Germline-derived CDR1 and CDR2 are SGDLS and YYNGEE. Germline trimming cut 3 bases from V and 2 bases from J; bases unmatched to any gene: 8. This CDR3 spans 15 amino acids. The full variable domain, its missing parts supplied by reference TRBV9 and TRBJ2-7, is DSGVTQTPKHLITATGQRVTLRCSPRSGDLSVYWYQQSLDQGLQFLIQYYNGEERAKGNILERFSAQQFPDLHSELNLSSLELGDSALYFCASSAGLGKAYEQYFGPGTRLTVT.

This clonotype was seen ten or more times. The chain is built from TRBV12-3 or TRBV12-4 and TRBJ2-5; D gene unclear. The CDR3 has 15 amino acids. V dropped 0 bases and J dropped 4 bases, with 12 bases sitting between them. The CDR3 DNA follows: TGTGCCAGCAGTTTAGCGCTATTTAGGCGAGAGACCCAGTACTTC. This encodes CASSLALFRRETQYF.

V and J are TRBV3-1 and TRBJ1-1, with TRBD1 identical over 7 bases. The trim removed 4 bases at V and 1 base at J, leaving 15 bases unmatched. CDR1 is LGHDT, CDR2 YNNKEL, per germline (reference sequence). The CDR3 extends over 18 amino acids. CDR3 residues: CASSPWVTQQGSNTEAFF. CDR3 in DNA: TGTGCCAGCAGCCCTTGGGTGACGCAACAGGGGTCGAACACTGAAGCTTTCTTT. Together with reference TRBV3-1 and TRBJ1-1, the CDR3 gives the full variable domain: DTAVSQTPKYLVTQMGNDKSIKCEQNLGHDTMYWYKQDSKKFLKIMFSYNNKELIINETVPNRFSPKSPDKAHLNLHINSLELGDSAVYFCASSPWVTQQGSNTEAFFGQGTRLTVV.

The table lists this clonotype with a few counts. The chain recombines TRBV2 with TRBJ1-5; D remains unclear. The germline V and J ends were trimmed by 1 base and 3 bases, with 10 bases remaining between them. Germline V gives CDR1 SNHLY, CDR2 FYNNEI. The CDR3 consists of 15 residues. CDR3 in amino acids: CASSEGTQNNQPQHF. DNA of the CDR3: TGTGCCAGCAGTGAAGGGACCCAAAACAATCAGCCCCAGCATTTT.